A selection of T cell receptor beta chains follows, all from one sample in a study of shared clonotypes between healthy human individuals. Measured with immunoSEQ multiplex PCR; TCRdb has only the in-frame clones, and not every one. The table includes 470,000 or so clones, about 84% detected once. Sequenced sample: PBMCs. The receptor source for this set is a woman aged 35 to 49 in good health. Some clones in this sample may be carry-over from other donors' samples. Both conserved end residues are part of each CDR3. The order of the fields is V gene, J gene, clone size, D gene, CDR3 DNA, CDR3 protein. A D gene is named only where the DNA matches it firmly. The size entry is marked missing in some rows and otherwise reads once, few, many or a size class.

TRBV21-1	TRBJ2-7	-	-	TGTGCCAGCGCAAAGACAGGGGCTTGTTACGAGCAGTACTTC	CASAKTGACYEQYF
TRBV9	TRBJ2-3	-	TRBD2	TGTGCCAGCAGCGTAGGGGCTAGCGGGCACACAGATACGCAGTATTTT	CASSVGASGHTDTQYF
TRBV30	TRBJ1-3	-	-	TGTGCCTGGAGGAAAGCTGCGGGGTCTGGAAACACCATATATTTT	CAWRKAAGSGNTIYF
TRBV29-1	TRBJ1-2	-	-	TGCAGCGTTGAAGATAGGGGCCGGAGGGTGAGGGTGGGTGGCTACACCTTC	CSVEDRGRRVRVGGYTF
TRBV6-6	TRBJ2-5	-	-	TGTGCCAGCAGTTACTCGTCATTCTCGACCCAAGAGACCCAGTACTTC	CASSYSSFSTQETQYF
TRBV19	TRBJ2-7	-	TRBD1	TGTGCCAGTAGTAGGGGACAGGGTCTTCCCTACGAGCAGTACTTC	CASSRGQGLPYEQYF
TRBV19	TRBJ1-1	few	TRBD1	TGTGCCAGTAGTATGACGACAGGGGACTGGGGGAACACTGAAGCTTTCTTT	CASSMTTGDWGNTEAFF
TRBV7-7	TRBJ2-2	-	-	TGTGCCAGCAGCCCCTCCGGGACAAACACCGGGGAGCTGTTTTTT	CASSPSGTNTGELFF
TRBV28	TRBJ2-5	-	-	TGTGCCAGCAGTTTACCGGCGGATCGGGAGACCCAGTACTTC	CASSLPADRETQYF
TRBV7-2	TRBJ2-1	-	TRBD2	TGTGCCAGCAGCCAAGCGGGAGGAAGGGGCAATGAGCAGTTCTTC	CASSQAGGRGNEQFF
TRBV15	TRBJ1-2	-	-	TGTGCCACCAGTGTTACAGGGCAAGGCTATGGCTACACCTTC	CATSVTGQGYGYTF
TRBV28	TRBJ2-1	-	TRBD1	TGTGCCAGCAGTGGGGACGGGACAGGGGGCCACAATGAGCAGTTCTTC	CASSGDGTGGHNEQFF
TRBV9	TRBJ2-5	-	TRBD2	TGTGCCAGCAGCGTCACTGGACTAGCGGGTGCAGAGACCCAGTACTTC	CASSVTGLAGAETQYF
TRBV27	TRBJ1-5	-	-	TGTGCCAGCAGTTTAAGCAATCAGCCCCAGCATTTT	CASSLSNQPQHF
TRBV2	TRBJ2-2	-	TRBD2	TGTGCCAGCAAACGACTAGCGGGAGTAGAGACCGGGGAGCTGTTTTTT	CASKRLAGVETGELFF
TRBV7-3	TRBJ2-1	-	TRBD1	TGTGCCAGCAGCTTAGGAAGGACAGGGTACAATGAGCAGTTCTTC	CASSLGRTGYNEQFF
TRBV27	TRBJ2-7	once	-	TGTGCCAGCAGTTTAGCAAGGGGACCCTACGAGCAGTACTTC	CASSLARGPYEQYF
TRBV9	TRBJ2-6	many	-	TGTGCCAGCAGCGAAGTTTCTGGGGCCAACGTCCTGACTTTC	CASSEVSGANVLTF
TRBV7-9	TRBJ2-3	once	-	TGTGCCAGCAGCTTAGGGGCGCCCTTGGGGGATACGCAGTATTTT	CASSLGAPLGDTQYF
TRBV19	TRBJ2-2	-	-	TGTGCCAGTAGTATAAGCACAGGGAATTTCGGGGAGCTGTTTTTT	CASSISTGNFGELFF
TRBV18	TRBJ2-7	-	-	TGTGCCAGCTCACCATACGGGGCGAACATCTACGAGCAGTACTTC	CASSPYGANIYEQYF
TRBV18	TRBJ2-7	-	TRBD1	TGTGCCAGCTCACCCAGACAGGGGGCCTCCTACGAGCAGTACTTC	CASSPRQGASYEQYF
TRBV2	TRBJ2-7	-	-	TGTGCCAGCAGTGCTCCCGGGACAAGCTTTGGGTACGAGCAGTACTTC	CASSAPGTSFGYEQYF
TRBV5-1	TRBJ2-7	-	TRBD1	TGCGCCAGCAGCTTGAGGGGACAGGGCGGCTTTAGCTCCTACGAGCAGTACTTC	CASSLRGQGGFSSYEQYF
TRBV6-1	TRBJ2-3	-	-	TGTGCCAGCAGTGAAGGGGGCAGGGACACAGATACGCAGTATTTT	CASSEGGRDTDTQYF
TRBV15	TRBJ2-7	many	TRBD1	TGTGCCACCAGCAGGTTTGCGGGACAGGGTGTAAGTTCCTACGAGCAGTACTTC	CATSRFAGQGVSSYEQYF
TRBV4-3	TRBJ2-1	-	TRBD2	TGCGCCAGCAGCCAAATAGCGGGAGCCTACAATGAGCAGTTCTTC	CASSQIAGAYNEQFF
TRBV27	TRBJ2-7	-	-	TGTGCCAGCAGTACCCGAAGTAGCGGATCGTACGAGCAGTACTTC	CASSTRSSGSYEQYF
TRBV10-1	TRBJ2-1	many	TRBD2	TGCGCCAGCAGTTCTAGCGGCGGGTTAAATGAGCAGTTCTTC	CASSSSGGLNEQFF
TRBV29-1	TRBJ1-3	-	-	TGCAGCGTTGACCGAACTGCGGCTGGAAACACCATATATTTT	CSVDRTAAGNTIYF
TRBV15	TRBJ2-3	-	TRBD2	TGTGCCACCAGACGGAGCCCGACTAGCCGTAGCACAGATACGCAGTATTTT	CATRRSPTSRSTDTQYF
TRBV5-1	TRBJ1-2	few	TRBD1	TGCGCCAGCAGCTTGGGACAGGGTTACTTGTACGGCTACACCTTC	CASSLGQGYLYGYTF
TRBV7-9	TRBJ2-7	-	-	TGTGCCAGCAGCTCCGGACTAATCCCCTACGAGCAGTACTTC	CASSSGLIPYEQYF
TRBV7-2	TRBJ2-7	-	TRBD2	TGTGCCAGCAGCCCCCGGGGACTAGCGGAAGAGCAGTACTTC	CASSPRGLAEEQYF
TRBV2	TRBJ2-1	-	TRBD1	TGTGCCAGCAGTAAAGACAGGGACTACAATGAGCAGTTCTTC	CASSKDRDYNEQFF
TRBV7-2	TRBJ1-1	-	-	TGTGCCAGCAGCTTAGTACGGGTTTCGGCTTTCTTT	CASSLVRVSAFF
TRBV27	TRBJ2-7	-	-	TGTGCCAGCAGTTTAGGGCAGGTAGCCTACGAGCAGTACTTC	CASSLGQVAYEQYF
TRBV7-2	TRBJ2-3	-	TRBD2	TGTGCCAGCAGCCTAGCGGGAGACGATACGCAGTATTTT	CASSLAGDDTQYF